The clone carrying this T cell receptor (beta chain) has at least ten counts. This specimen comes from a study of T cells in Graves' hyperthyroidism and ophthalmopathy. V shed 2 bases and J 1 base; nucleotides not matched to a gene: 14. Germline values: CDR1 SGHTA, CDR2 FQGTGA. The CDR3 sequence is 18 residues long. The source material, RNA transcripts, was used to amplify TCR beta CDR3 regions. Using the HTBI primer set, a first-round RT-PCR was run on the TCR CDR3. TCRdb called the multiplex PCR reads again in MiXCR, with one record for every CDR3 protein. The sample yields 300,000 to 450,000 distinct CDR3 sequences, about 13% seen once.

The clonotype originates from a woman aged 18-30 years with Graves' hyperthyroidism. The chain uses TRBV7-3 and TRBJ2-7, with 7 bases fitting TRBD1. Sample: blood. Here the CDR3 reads CASSLEGMGDSESYEQYF. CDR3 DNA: TGTGCCAGCAGCTTAGAAGGGATGGGGGACAGCGAGTCCTACGAGCAGTACTTC.